The 13 T cell receptor beta chains presented below share a single source sample, sequenced in a study of blood T cell repertoires in COVID-19. Assay: immunoSEQ multiplex PCR; the TCRdb copy retains only in-frame clones and omits some. Of approximately 330,000 clones in the sample, about 90% were seen once. The sequenced sample was PBMCs or T cells enriched from blood (not recorded which). The receptor set was obtained from a woman under 40 who had recovered from COVID-19.

In DNA form, the CDR3 reads TGCAGCGTCGACAGGGGCTATGGCTACACCTTC. This gives the protein CSVDRGYGYTF. V is TRBV29-1 and J is TRBJ1-2, with 8 bases identical to TRBD1. Per the germline V gene, CDR1 is SQVTM and CDR2 is ANQGSEA. The CDR3 extends over 11 amino acids. J gave up 4 bases and V 6 bases, and 1 base lay outside the gene matches.

The chain has TRBV5-1 and TRBJ2-2; D perhaps matches TRBD2 (6 bases). V was shortened by 4 bases and J by 0 bases, with 19 bases between the two germline ends. Germline assignment: CDR1 SGHRS and CDR2 YFSETQ. The CDR3 consists of 18 residues. DNA of the CDR3: TGCGCCAGCAGCCCCTTGGGTGACCCGGGAGCGAACACCGGGGAGCTGTTTTTT. Its protein is CASSPLGDPGANTGELFF.

CDR3 in amino acids: CASSLVLAGVTQYF. CDR3 bases: TGTGCCAGCAGCTTAGTCCTAGCGGGAGTCACGCAGTATTTT. J is TRBJ2-3 and V is TRBV13, with 10 bases aligning to TRBD2. The germline CDR1 and CDR2 sequences are PRHDT and FYEKMQ (reference sequence). CDR3 length: 14 residues. J was trimmed by 9 bases and V by 1 base; bases with no gene match: 4. Full variable domain (remainder filled in from reference TRBV13 and TRBJ2-3): AAGVIQSPRHLIKEKRETATLKCYPIPRHDTVYWYQQGPGQDPQFLISFYEKMQSDKGSIPDRFSAQQFSDYHSELNMSSLELGDSALYFCASSLVLAGVTQYFGPGTRLTVL.

The V and J genes are TRBV12-3 or TRBV12-4 and TRBJ1-1; D is unresolved. The germline V and J ends were trimmed by 6 bases and 3 bases, with 8 bases remaining between them. This CDR3 is built from 12 residues. In DNA, the CDR3 is TGTGCCAGCAGCGGCAGGCACACTGAAGCTTTCTTT. Its protein product is CASSGRHTEAFF.

The genes are TRBV7-2 and TRBJ1-2, with D perhaps matching TRBD1 (5 bases). The CDR3 has 13 amino acids. Trimming removed 5 bases at V and 5 bases at J, with 12 bases between. Germline values: CDR1 SGHTA, CDR2 FQGNSA. The CDR3 reads CASSTRQLYGYTF. The CDR3 DNA is TGTGCCAGCAGCACCCGACAGCTATATGGCTACACCTTC.

This clone occurred a few times. The J gene is TRBJ1-2, the V gene TRBV19; 7 nucleotides agree with TRBD1. J lost 8 bases, V lost 10 bases, and 13 bases had no gene match. The CDR3 is 13 residues long. Germline V gene data show CDR1 as LNHDA and CDR2 as SQIVND (reference sequence). The CDR3 coding sequence is TGTGCCACCACCCCCCGCACAGGGGCAGGCTACACCTTC. Its translation is CATTPRTGAGYTF.

This chain uses TRBV28 with TRBJ2-1; D is unclear. The V and J ends lost 3 bases and 4 bases respectively, with 13 bases between them. Germline-derived CDR1 and CDR2 are MDHEN and SYDVKM. This CDR3 spans 15 amino acids. The CDR3 DNA reads TGTGCCAGCAGTTTTTCTTGGGCCCAGTACAATGAGCAGTTCTTC. This translates into CASSFSWAQYNEQFF.

The genes are TRBV11-2 and TRBJ1-4; 7 nucleotides agree with TRBD1. The CDR3 length is 14 residues. CDR1 SGHAT and CDR2 FQNNGV come from the germline V gene. V lost 5 bases and J lost 8; bases outside the gene matches: 8. The CDR3 region is CASSRDQGQEKLFF. In DNA, the CDR3 is TGTGCCAGCAGCCGGGACCAGGGACAGGAAAAACTGTTTTTT.

The genes are TRBV4-1 and TRBJ2-1; 13 bases agree with TRBD2. Germline assignment: CDR1 MGHRA and CDR2 YSYEKL. The CDR3 has 17 amino acids. V trimming: 4 bases; J trimming: 1 base; junction bases outside the gene matches: 4. The DNA of the CDR3 is TGCGCCAGCAGCCCGTGGACTAGCGGGAGTTCCTACAATGAGCAGTTCTTC. It specifies CASSPWTSGSSYNEQFF.

The J gene is TRBJ2-7, the V gene TRBV18; TRBD1 agrees at 9 bases. The junction had 12 bases not matched to a gene; V was cut back by 8 bases and J by 4 bases. Looked up from germline, CDR1 is KGHSH and CDR2 is LQKENI. This CDR3 has 15 amino acids. The CDR3 DNA reads as TGTGCCAGCCATCCTTCCGGGACAGGGCTTTACGAGCAGTACTTC. As protein: CASHPSGTGLYEQYF.

The chain employs TRBV2 and TRBJ1-3, with D maybe TRBD1 (6 bases). The CDR3 loop spans 14 amino acids. The germline V gene encodes CDR1 SNHLY and CDR2 FYNNEI. Trimming cost V 3 bases and J 4 bases, with 10 bases left between them. The CDR3 spells CASSDQGPGNTIYF. CDR3 sequence (DNA): TGTGCCAGCAGTGACCAGGGGCCGGGAAACACCATATATTTT.

The chain combines TRBV29-1 with TRBJ2-1; 8 nucleotides align to TRBD2. The CDR3 contains 14 residues. Germline V gene sequence: CDR1 SQVTM, CDR2 ANQGSEA. With V trimmed by 2 bases and J by 7 bases, 7 bases remained unmatched. The CDR3 loop is CSVEWPAGVNEQFF. In DNA, the CDR3 is TGCAGCGTTGAATGGCCAGCGGGAGTAAATGAGCAGTTCTTC.

This clone was seen more than once but under ten times. The V call is TRBV19, the J call TRBJ2-2, with 9 nucleotides matching TRBD1. Germline assignment: CDR1 LNHDA and CDR2 SQIVND (reference sequence). The CDR3 runs 14 residues. CDR3: CGASGTGYTGELFF. CDR3 nucleotides: TGTGGGGCCTCGGGGACAGGGTACACCGGGGAGCTGTTTTTT.